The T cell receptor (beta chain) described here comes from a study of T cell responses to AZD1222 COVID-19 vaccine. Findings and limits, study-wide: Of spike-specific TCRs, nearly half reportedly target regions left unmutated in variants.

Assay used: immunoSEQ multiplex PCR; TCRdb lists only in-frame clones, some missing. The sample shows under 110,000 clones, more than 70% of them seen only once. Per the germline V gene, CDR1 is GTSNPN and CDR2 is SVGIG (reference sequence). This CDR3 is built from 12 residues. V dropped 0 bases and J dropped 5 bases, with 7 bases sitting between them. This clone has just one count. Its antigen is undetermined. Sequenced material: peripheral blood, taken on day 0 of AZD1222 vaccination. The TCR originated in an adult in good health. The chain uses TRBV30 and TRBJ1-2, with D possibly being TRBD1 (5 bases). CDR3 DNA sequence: TGTGCCTGGAGTGTGGGGGGATATGGCTACACCTTC. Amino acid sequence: CAWSVGGYGYTF.